This passage covers 16 T cell receptor beta chains from one sample sequenced in a study of T-cell reconstitution after alpha-beta-depleted transplantation in children. The authors prepared the TCRbeta library with unique molecular identifiers. Each CDR3 protein gets one entry after TCRdb re-called the PCR reads with MiXCR. The table shows roughly 500,000 distinct CDR3 sequences, with roughly an eighth occurring only once. Sequences were derived from PBMCs from the stem cell graft donor, sampled from the stem cell graft. These receptors came from a human donor who donated a stem cell graft to a child with combined immunodeficiency.

The table lists this clonotype with a few counts. The V and J genes are TRBV27 and TRBJ2-2; D possibly matches TRBD1 or TRBD2 (5 bases each). V dropped 2 bases and J dropped 7 bases, with 17 bases sitting between them. The CDR3 extends over 16 amino acids. CDR1 MNHEY and CDR2 SMNVEV come from the germline V gene (reference sequence). CDR3: CASSLTGTLFYGELFF. The CDR3 DNA is TGTGCCAGCAGTTTAACCGGGACCCTCTTTTACGGGGAGCTGTTTTTT.

The chain employs TRBV6-1 and TRBJ2-1; 7 bases map to TRBD2. The V and J ends lost 5 bases and 0 bases, in that order; junction bases with no gene match: 10. Germline CDR1 reads MNHNS; CDR2 reads SASEGT. CDR3 size: 17 residues. The CDR3 coding sequence is TGTGCCAGCAGTAGGAGCGGGACTCCGTCCTCCTACAATGAGCAGTTCTTC. This gives the protein CASSRSGTPSSYNEQFF.

This clonotype was observed many times. The chain has TRBV27 and TRBJ2-1; TRBD2 might be the D (6 bases). V was trimmed by 2 bases and J by 8 bases, leaving 22 bases between them. The V gene's germline CDR1 is MNHEY and CDR2 SMNVEV (reference sequence). This CDR3 is 17 amino acids long. CDR3: CASSLGAGRLNDDEQFF. The CDR3 DNA sequence: TGTGCCAGCAGTTTAGGAGCGGGCCGTCTAAATGACGATGAGCAGTTCTTC.

This chain links TRBV6-1 with TRBJ2-4; tentatively, D is TRBD2 (5 bases). Germline CDR1 MNHNS, CDR2 SASEGT. The ends were cut back, 7 bases at V and 1 base at J, with 17 bases in the middle. This CDR3 contains 16 residues. The CDR3: CASKRSAGLAKNIQYF. The CDR3 coding sequence is TGTGCCAGCAAGCGTAGCGCTGGTTTGGCCAAAAACATTCAGTACTTC.

V is TRBV29-1 and J is TRBJ2-7; TRBD2 matches 10 bases. Looked up from germline, CDR1 is SQVTM and CDR2 is ANQGSEA. The V gene end was trimmed by 6 bases and the J gene end by 2 bases; junction bases not matched to a gene: 7. The CDR3 runs to 14 residues. CDR3 DNA sequence: TGCAGCGTGCCCGGCGGGACTAGCGCCTACGAGCAGTACTTC. Its protein product is CSVPGGTSAYEQYF.

The chain couples TRBV2 to TRBJ2-1, with TRBD2 matching 16 bases. The junction had 13 bases not matched to a gene; V was cut back by 4 bases and J by 7 bases. The CDR3 runs to 19 residues. The germline gives CDR1 SNHLY, CDR2 FYNNEI. In DNA, the CDR3 is TGTGCCAGCAGTGTTCAACCGGGACTAGCGGGAGGGCCGTCGAATGAGCAGTTCTTC. This codes for CASSVQPGLAGGPSNEQFF.

This clonotype occurred many times. The rearrangement joins TRBV21-1 to TRBJ1-3. TRBV21-1 is flagged as a pseudogene. CDR3 length: 14 amino acids. CDR3 in DNA: TGTGCCAGCAGCAAGTCTACAGCTGGAAACACCATATATTTT. Translated: CASSKSTAGNTIYF.

The chain couples TRBV27 to TRBJ2-3, with D unresolved. This CDR3 contains 12 residues. Germline V gives CDR1 MNHEY, CDR2 SMNVEV (reference sequence). Trimming stripped 7 bases from V and 1 base from J, with 6 bases between. The CDR3 DNA reads TGTGCCAGCATGTCTGGCACAGATACGCAGTATTTT. This sequence encodes CASMSGTDTQYF.

This clonotype was picked up many times. CDR3 in amino acids: CASSFPPGGTEAFF. The CDR3 DNA follows: TGTGCCAGCAGTTTCCCCCCTGGAGGCACTGAAGCTTTCTTT. The chain employs TRBV12-3 or TRBV12-4 and TRBJ1-1; D not certain. V shed 3 bases and J shed 4 bases, with 12 bases lying between them. The CDR3 loop spans 14 amino acids.

This clonotype occurred many times. V and J are TRBV29-1 and TRBJ1-1; 7 positions match TRBD1. Germline V gene lookup returns CDR1 SQVTM and CDR2 ANQGSEA. The CDR3 spans 14 residues. The trim removed 0 bases at V and 1 base at J, leaving 2 bases unmatched. CDR3 nucleotide sequence: TGCAGCGTTGAAGAGACAGGGTCGAACACTGAAGCTTTCTTT. Protein sequence: CSVEETGSNTEAFF.

In its sample, this clonotype was seen many times. The rearrangement uses TRBV6-5 and TRBJ2-1; D is perhaps TRBD1 (5 bases). V was pared by 0 bases and J by 0 bases, with 15 bases between. The CDR3 consists of 18 residues. Germline V gene data show CDR1 as MNHEY and CDR2 as SVGAGI. The CDR3 DNA is TGTGCCAGCAGTTACTCGGGGCTTGGCGGTACCTCCTACAATGAGCAGTTCTTC. It specifies CASSYSGLGGTSYNEQFF.

The chain joins TRBV6-1 to TRBJ1-1; D call uncertain. Per germline, CDR1 MNHNS and CDR2 SASEGT. This CDR3 has 13 residues. Trimming took off 6 bases at V and 1 base at J, with 9 bases between the two ends. In nucleotides, the CDR3 is TGTGCCAGCAGAGCCAGGCCGAACACTGAAGCTTTCTTT. This gives the protein CASRARPNTEAFF.

The table lists this clonotype with a few counts. This chain uses TRBV5-1 with TRBJ2-5, with 9 bases lining up with TRBD1. The germline CDR1 and CDR2 sequences are SGHRS and YFSETQ. J was trimmed by 5 bases and V by 2 bases; bases with no gene match: 4. The length of the CDR3 is 14 residues. CDR3 sequence: CASSLQGAAETQYF. The DNA of the CDR3 is TGCGCCAGCAGCTTACAGGGGGCTGCGGAGACCCAGTACTTC.

This clonotype was seen ten or more times. The chain joins TRBV12-3 or TRBV12-4 to TRBJ2-1, with D tentatively TRBD2 (6 bases). There are 15 residues in the CDR3. Trimming left V 2 bases short and J 9 bases short, with 17 bases between. The CDR3 here is CASSLSGFGGGEQFF. CDR3 coding DNA: TGTGCCAGCAGTTTAAGTGGGTTTGGGGGAGGTGAGCAGTTCTTC.

This clonotype was seen more than once but under ten times. The gene calls are TRBV12-3 or TRBV12-4 and TRBJ2-1; D is unresolved. V lost 7 bases to trimming and J lost 5 bases, with 18 bases between them. This CDR3 contains 15 residues. Here the CDR3 DNA reads TGTGCCAGCACCCACGGAGATAGTGGGAACAATGAGCAGTTCTTC. Translating it yields CASTHGDSGNNEQFF.

This clonotype was observed at least ten times. The J gene is TRBJ2-7, the V gene TRBV29-1; D remains ambiguous. The germline CDR1 and CDR2 sequences are SQVTM and ANQGSEA. Trimming removed 2 bases from V and 2 bases from J, with 16 bases in between. The CDR3 length is 15 residues. CDR3 sequence: CSVEPVGHPPYEQYF. As DNA, the CDR3 is TGCAGCGTTGAACCGGTAGGGCACCCTCCCTACGAGCAGTACTTC.